This T cell receptor (beta chain) was identified in a study of blood T cells in healthy people across ages. Losses at the gene ends were 6 bases for V and 5 bases for J; bases not matched to a gene: 6. The CDR3 spans 13 residues. CDR1 is DFQATT and CDR2 is SNEGSKA in the germline V gene (reference sequence). It was with a sample-barcoded 5' primer and a J-beta primer mix that a second PCR of roughly 6 to 11 cycles was run. TCRdb redid the calling of the 5' RACE reads with MiXCR, one entry per CDR3 protein. The profile covers a few hundred thousand distinct CDR3 sequences, with about a quarter appearing a single time and 3% to 4.5% taken by the ten largest. Every donor contributed about 10 milliliters of peripheral blood by blood draw. These data also featured in a second study, about T cells of mothers and their children. That work adds: Six children, together with their three healthy Caucasian mothers, made up the donors.

This chain connects TRBV20-1 to TRBJ1-1; 10 bases fit TRBD1. This receptor was obtained from a boy younger than 10 in good health. Sequenced: blood. The DNA of the CDR3 is TGCAGTGCAAATCGACAGGGGGCAACTGAAGCTTTCTTT. Amino acids: CSANRQGATEAFF.